This T cell receptor (beta chain) was sequenced in a study of early T cells in non-severe SARS-CoV-2 infection. About the study: With bulk RNA from unsorted whole blood as input, sequencing yielded unpaired chains.

In this sample, this clonotype turned up a few times. Antigen unknown. Individual cDNA molecules carried attached unique molecular identifiers. TCRdb re-called the 5' RACE reads with MiXCR, one entry per CDR3 protein. The sample holds approximately 20,000 distinct CDR3 sequences, 4% seen once. General study results and limits: Database matching using VDJdb favored anti-spike CD8 responses, with private and CD4 specificities left missing.

Germline V gene data show CDR1 as SGHTA and CDR2 as FQGNSA. V lost 6 bases and J lost 4, with 9 bases in between. The CDR3 runs 12 residues. The rearrangement links TRBV7-2 to TRBJ2-5; D not resolved. The sequencing sample was made of whole blood. The clonotype comes from an adult who was a healthcare worker with PCR-confirmed SARS-CoV-2 infection or an uninfected control (not recorded which). The CDR3 nucleotides read TGTGCCAGCAGTTTTGCCGGAGAGACCCAGTACTTC. Its translation is CASSFAGETQYF. Combining the CDR3 with reference TRBV7-2 and TRBJ2-5 gives the whole variable domain GAGVSQSPSNKVTEKGKDVELRCDPISGHTALYWYRQSLGQGLEFLIYFQGNSAPDKSGLPSDRFSAERTGGSVSTLTIQRTQQEDSAVYLCASSFAGETQYFGPGTRLLVL.